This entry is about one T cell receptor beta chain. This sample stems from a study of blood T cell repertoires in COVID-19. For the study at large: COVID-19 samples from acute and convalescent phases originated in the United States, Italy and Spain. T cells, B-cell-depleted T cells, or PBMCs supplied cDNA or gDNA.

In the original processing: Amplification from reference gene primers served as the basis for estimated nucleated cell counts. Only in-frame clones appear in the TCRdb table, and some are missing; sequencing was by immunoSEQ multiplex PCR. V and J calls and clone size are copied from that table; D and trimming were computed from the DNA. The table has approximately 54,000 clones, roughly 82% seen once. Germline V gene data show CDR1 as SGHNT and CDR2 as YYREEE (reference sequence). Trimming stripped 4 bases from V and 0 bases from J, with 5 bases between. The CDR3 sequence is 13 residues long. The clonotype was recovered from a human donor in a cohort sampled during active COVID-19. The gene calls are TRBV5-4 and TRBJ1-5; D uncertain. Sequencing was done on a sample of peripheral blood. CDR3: CASSVYSNQPQHF. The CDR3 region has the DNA TGTGCCAGCAGCGTGTATAGCAATCAGCCCCAGCATTTT.